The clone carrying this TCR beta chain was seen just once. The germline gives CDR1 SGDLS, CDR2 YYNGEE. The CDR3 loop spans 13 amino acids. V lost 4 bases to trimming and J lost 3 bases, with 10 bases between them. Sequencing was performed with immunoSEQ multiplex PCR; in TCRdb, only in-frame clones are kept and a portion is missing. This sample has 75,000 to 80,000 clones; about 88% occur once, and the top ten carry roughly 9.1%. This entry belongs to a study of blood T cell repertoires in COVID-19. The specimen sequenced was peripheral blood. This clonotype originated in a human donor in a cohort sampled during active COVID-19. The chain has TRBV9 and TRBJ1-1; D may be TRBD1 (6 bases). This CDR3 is CASSNRVDTEAFF. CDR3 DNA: TGTGCCAGCAGCAACAGGGTGGACACTGAAGCTTTCTTT.